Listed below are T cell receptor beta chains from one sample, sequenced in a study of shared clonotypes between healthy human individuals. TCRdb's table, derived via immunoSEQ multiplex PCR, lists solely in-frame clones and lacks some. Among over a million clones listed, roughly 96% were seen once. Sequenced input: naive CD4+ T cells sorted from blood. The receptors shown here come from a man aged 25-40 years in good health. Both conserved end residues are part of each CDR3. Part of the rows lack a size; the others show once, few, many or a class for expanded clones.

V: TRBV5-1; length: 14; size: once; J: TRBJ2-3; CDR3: CASSLVGSADTQYF
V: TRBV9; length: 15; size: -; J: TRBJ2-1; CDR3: CASSGERAAYNEQFF
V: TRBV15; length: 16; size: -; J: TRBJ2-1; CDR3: CATSRDLAGTFNEQFF
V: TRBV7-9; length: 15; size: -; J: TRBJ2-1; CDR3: CASSFMNGGYNEQFF
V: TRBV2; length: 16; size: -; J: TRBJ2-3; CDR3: CASGSSRTGRTDTQYF
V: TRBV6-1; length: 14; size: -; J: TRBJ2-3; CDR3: CASFEQGPRDTQYF
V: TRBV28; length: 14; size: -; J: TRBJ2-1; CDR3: CASHVAGGHNEQFF
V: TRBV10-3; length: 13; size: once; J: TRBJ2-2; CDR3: CAITRQITGELFF
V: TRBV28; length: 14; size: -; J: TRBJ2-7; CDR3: CASSFLAGTDEQYF
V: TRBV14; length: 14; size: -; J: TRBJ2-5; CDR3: CASSQDSGLGTQYF
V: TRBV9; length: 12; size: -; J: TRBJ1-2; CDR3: CASRGRRAGYTF
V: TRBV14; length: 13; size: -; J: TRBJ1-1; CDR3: CASSQALDTEAFF
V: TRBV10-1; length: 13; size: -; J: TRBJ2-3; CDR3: CASSELHRDTQYF
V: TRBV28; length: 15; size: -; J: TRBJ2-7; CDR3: CASSPLLGHLYEQYF
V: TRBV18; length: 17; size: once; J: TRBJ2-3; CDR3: CASSPRTSGSGTDTQYF
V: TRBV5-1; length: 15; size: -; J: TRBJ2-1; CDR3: CASSVGGTLYNEQFF
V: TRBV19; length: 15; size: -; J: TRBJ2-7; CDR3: CASSIARAEIYEQYF
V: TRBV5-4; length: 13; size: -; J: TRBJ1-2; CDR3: CASSIAGSYGYTF
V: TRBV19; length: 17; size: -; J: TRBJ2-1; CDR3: CASSSTLLAGEISEQFF
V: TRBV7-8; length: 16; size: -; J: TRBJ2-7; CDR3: CASKPRAGADSYEQYF
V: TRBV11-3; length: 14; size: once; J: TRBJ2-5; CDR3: CASSQSKGQETQYF
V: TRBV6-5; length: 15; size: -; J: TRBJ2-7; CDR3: CASRRQGTYAYEQYF
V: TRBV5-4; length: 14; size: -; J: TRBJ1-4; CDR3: CASSYGTYGEKLFF
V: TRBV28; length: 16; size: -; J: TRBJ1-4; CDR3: CASSPYTGATNEKLFF
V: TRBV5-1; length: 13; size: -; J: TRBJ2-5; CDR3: CASSPGPLETQYF
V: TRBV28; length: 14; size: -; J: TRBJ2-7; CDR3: CASSFSGSPYEQYF
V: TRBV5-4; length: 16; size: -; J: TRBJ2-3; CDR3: CASSLPMTGTVDTQYF
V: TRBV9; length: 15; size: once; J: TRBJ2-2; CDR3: CASSVWGRGTGELFF
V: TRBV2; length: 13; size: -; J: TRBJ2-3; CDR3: CASRDAYTDTQYF
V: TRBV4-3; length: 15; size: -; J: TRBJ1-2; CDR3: CASSPTGTLNYGYTF
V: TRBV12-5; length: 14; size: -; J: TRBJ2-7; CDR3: CASGPDRGQYEQYF
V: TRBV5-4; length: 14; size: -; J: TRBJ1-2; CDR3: CASSLQGALSGYTF
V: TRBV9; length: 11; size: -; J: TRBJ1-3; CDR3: CASGSGNTIYF
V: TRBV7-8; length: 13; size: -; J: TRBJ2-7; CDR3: CASSTRMTWEQYF
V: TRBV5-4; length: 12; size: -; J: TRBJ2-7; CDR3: CASSLFAYEQYF
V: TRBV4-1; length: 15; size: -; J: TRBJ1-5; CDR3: CASSQGGFGNQPQHF
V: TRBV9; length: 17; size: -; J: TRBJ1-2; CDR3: CASSGRASTLSNYGYTF
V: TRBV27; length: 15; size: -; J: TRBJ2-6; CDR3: CASSFSGSGANVLTF
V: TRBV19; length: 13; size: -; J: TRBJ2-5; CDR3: CATSGPSLRTQYF
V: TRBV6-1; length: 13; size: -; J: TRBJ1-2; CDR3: CASREQGDYGYTF
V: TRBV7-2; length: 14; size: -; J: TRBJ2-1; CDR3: CASSLTDSSTEQFF